The clone carrying this T cell receptor (beta chain) was counted once. Its specificity is unknown. This sample was included in a study of regulatory dendritic cells for organ transplantation. The CDR3 loop spans 13 amino acids. V lost 2 bases to trimming and J lost 4 bases, with 8 bases between them. From germline, CDR1 is MNHNY and CDR2 SVGAGI (reference sequence). TCRdb's copy holds only in-frame clones and misses some; the assay was immunoSEQ multiplex PCR. The sample lists 9,500 to 15,000 clones, 62% occurring once. CFSE-labeled sorted T cells met regulatory or mature dendritic cells for around 5 days. Naive CD45RA+ and memory CD45RO+ CD4+ or CD8+ T cells were FACS-sorted.

The receptor was derived from a human donor in good health. The rearrangement joins TRBV6-6 to TRBJ1-1; tentative D call: TRBD1 (5 bases). The sequenced sample was naive CD8+ T cells from blood cultured with dendritic cells. Subset of the sample: CD45RA+ naive T cells. This chain's CDR3 is CASSYGRGTEAFF. The CDR3 region has the DNA TGTGCCAGCAGTTACGGGAGGGGCACTGAAGCTTTCTTT.